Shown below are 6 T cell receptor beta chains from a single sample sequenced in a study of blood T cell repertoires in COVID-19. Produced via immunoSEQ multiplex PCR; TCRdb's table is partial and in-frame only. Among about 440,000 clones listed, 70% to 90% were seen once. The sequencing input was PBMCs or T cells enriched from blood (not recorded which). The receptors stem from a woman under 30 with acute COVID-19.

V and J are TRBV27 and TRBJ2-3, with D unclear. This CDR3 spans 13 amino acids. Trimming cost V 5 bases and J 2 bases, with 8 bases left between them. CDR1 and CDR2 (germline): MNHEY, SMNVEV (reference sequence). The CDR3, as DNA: TGTGCCAGCAGTAGCGAATTCACAGATACGCAGTATTTT. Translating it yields CASSSEFTDTQYF.

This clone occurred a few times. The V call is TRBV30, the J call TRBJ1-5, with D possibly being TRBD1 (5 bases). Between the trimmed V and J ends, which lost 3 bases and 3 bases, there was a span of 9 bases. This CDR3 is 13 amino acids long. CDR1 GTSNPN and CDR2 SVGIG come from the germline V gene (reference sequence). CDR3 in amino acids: CAWSGGYNQPQHF. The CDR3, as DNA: TGTGCCTGGAGCGGGGGGTACAATCAGCCCCAGCATTTT. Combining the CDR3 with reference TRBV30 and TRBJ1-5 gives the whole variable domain SQTIHQWPATLVQPVGSPLSLECTVEGTSNPNLYWYRQAAGRGLQLLFYSVGIGQISSEVPQNLSASRPQDRQFILSSKKLLLSDSGFYLCAWSGGYNQPQHFGDGTRLSIL.

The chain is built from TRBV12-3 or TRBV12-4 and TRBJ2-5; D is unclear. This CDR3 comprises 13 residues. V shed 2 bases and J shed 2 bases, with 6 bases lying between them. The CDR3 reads CASSLKLQETQYF. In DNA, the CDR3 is TGTGCCAGCAGTTTAAAACTGCAAGAGACCCAGTACTTC.

The CDR3 DNA follows: TGTGCCAGCAGGCAGGGGGCTTACATTCAGTACTTC. Encoded protein: CASRQGAYIQYF. The rearrangement joins TRBV12-3 or TRBV12-4 to TRBJ2-4, with 8 bases identical to TRBD1. This CDR3 spans 12 amino acids. The trim removed 6 bases at V and 8 bases at J, leaving 3 bases unmatched.

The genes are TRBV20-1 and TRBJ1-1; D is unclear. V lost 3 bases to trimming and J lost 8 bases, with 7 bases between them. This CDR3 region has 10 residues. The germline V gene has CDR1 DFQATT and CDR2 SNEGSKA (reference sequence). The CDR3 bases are TGCAGTGCTAGGTTCAAAGAAGCTTTCTTT. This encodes CSARFKEAFF.

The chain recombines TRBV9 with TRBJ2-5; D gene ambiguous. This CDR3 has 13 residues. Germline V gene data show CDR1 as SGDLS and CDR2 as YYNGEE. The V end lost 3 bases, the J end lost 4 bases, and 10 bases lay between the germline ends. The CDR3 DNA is TGTGCCAGCAGCGACCTAGTATTAGAGACCCAGTACTTC. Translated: CASSDLVLETQYF. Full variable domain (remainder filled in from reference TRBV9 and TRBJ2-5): DSGVTQTPKHLITATGQRVTLRCSPRSGDLSVYWYQQSLDQGLQFLIQYYNGEERAKGNILERFSAQQFPDLHSELNLSSLELGDSALYFCASSDLVLETQYFGPGTRLLVL.